This note documents a single TCR beta chain sequence. Other nucleotide sequences from this sample produce the same CDR3. Repertoires were generated with immunoSEQ multiplex PCR, while TCRdb's copy carries only in-frame clones and drops some. This table holds over 75,000 clones, approximately 91% found once. These data come from a study of OX40 agonist ivuxolimab in advanced cancers. Overall study context: Under the entry rules, prior anti-PD-1, anti-PD-L1 or anti-CTLA-4 therapy was allowed, and approximately 40% had some. Three patients got partial responses; one had hepatocellular carcinoma and two had cutaneous melanoma.

V gave up 3 bases and J gave up 1 base, with 9 bases separating them. From germline, CDR1 is SGHAT and CDR2 FQNNGV. The length of the CDR3 is 15 residues. The sample consisted of CD4+ or CD8+ T cells sorted from blood, taken in a trial of the OX40 agonist ivuxolimab. The receptor comes from an adult with an advanced solid tumor such as melanoma, head and neck, liver or kidney cancer. This chain connects TRBV11-2 to TRBJ2-2; unclear D gene. The CDR3 DNA is TGTGCCAGCAGCTTTGGTGGCATGAACACCGGGGAGCTGTTTTTT. This translates into CASSFGGMNTGELFF.